The 24 T cell receptor beta chains reported below all come from one sample, sequenced in a study of T cell responses to AZD1222 COVID-19 vaccine. Method: immunoSEQ multiplex PCR; TCRdb's copy keeps in-frame clones and lacks some. Here the sample spans about 69,000 clones, 75% to 90% being singletons. The sample consisted of peripheral blood, taken 28 days after the second AZD1222 dose. Receptors were obtained from an adult who received the AZD1222 COVID-19 vaccine.

This clone has a single count. The chain is built from TRBV29-1 and TRBJ1-2; D possibly corresponds to TRBD1 (5 bases). This CDR3 region has 14 residues. Germline V gene sequence: CDR1 SQVTM, CDR2 ANQGSEA. V lost 3 bases, J lost 2 bases, and 13 bases lay in between. The CDR3 nucleotides are TGCAGCGTTGATCCGGGACGGGGGAACTATGGCTACACCTTC. The encoded protein is CSVDPGRGNYGYTF.

V is TRBV7-4 and J is TRBJ1-5; a possible D gene is TRBD1 (6 bases). Germline V gene data show CDR1 as SGHVT and CDR2 as SQSDAQ. CDR3 size: 19 residues. Trimming left V 3 bases short and J 0 bases short, with 21 bases between. CDR3 nucleotides: TGTGCCAGCAGCTTCCACCCTCCACGGGACACCTATAGCAATCAGCCCCAGCATTTT. Its protein is CASSFHPPRDTYSNQPQHF.

The CDR3 sequence is CASSPGLAGLSYEQYF. The CDR3 coding sequence is TGCGCCAGCAGCCCCGGACTAGCGGGGCTTTCCTACGAGCAGTACTTC. The chain recombines TRBV5-1 with TRBJ2-7, with 12 bases that match TRBD2. The CDR3 extends over 16 amino acids. The ends lost 4 bases at V and 1 base at J; junction bases unmatched: 6. Germline V gene lookup returns CDR1 SGHRS and CDR2 YFSETQ. The entire variable domain, with the rest obtained from reference TRBV5-1 and TRBJ2-7, is as follows: KAGVTQTPRYLIKTRGQQVTLSCSPISGHRSVSWYQQTPGQGLQFLFEYFSETQRNKGNFPGRFSGRQFSNSRSEMNVSTLELGDSALYLCASSPGLAGLSYEQYFGPGTRLTVT.

The rearrangement uses TRBV10-3 and TRBJ2-7; perhaps TRBD1 as D (6 bases). V dropped 3 bases and J dropped 0 bases, with 12 bases sitting between them. Germline values: CDR1 ENHRY, CDR2 SYGVKD. This CDR3 contains 15 residues. The CDR3 is CAISEITGSSYEQYF. The CDR3 coding sequence is TGTGCCATCAGTGAAATAACAGGGTCCTCCTACGAGCAGTACTTC.

The rearrangement uses TRBV12-3 or TRBV12-4 and TRBJ2-1, with D uncertain. The CDR3 sequence is 12 residues long. V lost 2 bases and J 7 bases, leaving 6 bases between the germline ends. The CDR3 is CASSLNRNEQFF. CDR3 DNA sequence: TGTGCCAGCAGTTTAAACCGGAATGAGCAGTTCTTC.

The chain links TRBV19 to TRBJ1-5; 9 positions match TRBD1. After removal of 5 bases from V and 6 bases from J, the junction contained 5 bases not matched to a gene. The CDR3 extends over 14 amino acids. Germline V gene sequence: CDR1 LNHDA, CDR2 SQIVND (reference sequence). The CDR3 loop is CASSSGTGFQPQHF. The CDR3 coding sequence is TGTGCCAGTAGTTCCGGGACAGGGTTTCAGCCCCAGCATTTT. The full variable domain, its missing parts supplied by reference TRBV19 and TRBJ1-5, is DGGITQSPKYLFRKEGQNVTLSCEQNLNHDAMYWYRQDPGQGLRLIYYSQIVNDFQKGDIAEGYSVSREKKESFPLTVTSAQKNPTAFYLCASSSGTGFQPQHFGDGTRLSIL.

The CDR3 nucleotides are TGCAGTGCTAGCATCGGGCCCGAGCAGTACTTC. Encoded protein: CSASIGPEQYF. The genes are TRBV20-1 and TRBJ2-7; no firm D call. The CDR3 is 11 residues long. Germline lookup yields CDR1 DFQATT and CDR2 SNEGSKA (reference sequence). With 3 bases removed from V and 6 bases from J, the gap between germline ends came to 9 bases.

V is TRBV3-1 (or the pseudogene TRBV3-2) and J is TRBJ1-2; D uncertain. The CDR3 is made up of 12 amino acids. Germline V CDR1 and CDR2: LGHDT, YNNKEL (reference sequence). V dropped 2 bases and J dropped 6 bases, with 7 bases sitting between them. The CDR3 region is CASSQRRHGYTF. The DNA for the CDR3 is TGTGCCAGCAGCCAACGACGGCATGGCTACACCTTC.

The chain recombines TRBV12-2 with TRBJ2-3. TRBV12-2 is marked as a pseudogene. The length of the CDR3 is 19 residues. The CDR3 protein is CASRYLPGGAAGEADTQYF. The CDR3 bases are TGTGCAAGTCGCTACTTACCAGGGGGAGCTGCGGGAGAGGCAGATACGCAGTATTTT.

The chain recombines TRBV5-1 with TRBJ1-2; D unresolved. The CDR3 extends over 13 amino acids. V lost 1 base and J lost 3, with 7 bases in between. Germline V gene sequence: CDR1 SGHRS, CDR2 YFSETQ. CDR3 loop: CASSLSGDYGYTF. The DNA of the CDR3 is TGCGCCAGCAGCTTGTCGGGAGACTATGGCTACACCTTC.

The chain recombines TRBV28 with TRBJ1-1, with D maybe TRBD1 (6 bases). CDR3 length: 13 residues. Germline V lookup: CDR1 MDHEN, CDR2 SYDVKM. V was pared by 5 bases and J by 8 bases, with 15 bases between. CDR3 DNA: TGTGCCAGCAGTAAGACAGGTCACCGAGAAGCTTTCTTT. Translating gives CASSKTGHREAFF.

The rearrangement links TRBV5-5 to TRBJ1-1; D ambiguous. V shed 4 bases and J shed 4 bases, with 8 bases lying between them. Germline CDR1 and CDR2: SGHKS and YYEKEE (reference sequence). The CDR3 extends over 12 amino acids. CDR3: CASSLLLTEAFF. CDR3 sequence (DNA): TGTGCCAGCAGCCTACTACTCACTGAAGCTTTCTTT.

The chain uses TRBV19 and TRBJ1-1; D gene ambiguous. V dropped 5 bases and J dropped 3 bases, with 10 bases sitting between them. The CDR3 runs 13 residues. Per the germline V gene, CDR1 is LNHDA and CDR2 is SQIVND (reference sequence). CDR3 residues: CASSPLGDTEAFF. CDR3 coding DNA: TGTGCCAGTAGTCCCCTCGGTGACACTGAAGCTTTCTTT.

The genes are TRBV12-3 or TRBV12-4 and TRBJ1-5; no clear D. CDR3 length: 13 residues. V lost 3 bases and J lost 4, with 7 bases in between. DNA of the CDR3: TGTGCCAGCAGTTTCCGGGGTAATCAGCCCCAGCATTTT. Its protein is CASSFRGNQPQHF.

This clone was seen a single time. This sequence joins TRBV3-1 (or the pseudogene TRBV3-2) and TRBJ2-5; perhaps TRBD1 as D (7 bases). Germline CDR1 and CDR2: LGHDT and YNNKEL (reference sequence). The CDR3 loop spans 17 amino acids. Trimming removed 3 bases from V and 2 bases from J, with 19 bases in between. This chain's CDR3 is CASSQGTRDRMQETQYF. The CDR3 DNA is TGTGCCAGCAGCCAGGGGACGCGGGACAGAATGCAAGAGACCCAGTACTTC.

V and J are TRBV24-1 and TRBJ2-5; 7 nucleotides align to TRBD2. Germline assignment: CDR1 KGHDR and CDR2 SFDVKD. There are 15 residues in the CDR3. J gave up 6 bases and V 2 bases, and 8 bases lay outside the gene matches. The CDR3 reads CATSDSTDGGKTQYF. The CDR3 DNA sequence: TGTGCCACCAGTGATTCAACGGACGGGGGGAAGACCCAGTACTTC.

V and J are TRBV7-8 and TRBJ2-2, with D perhaps TRBD1 or TRBD2 (5 bases each). The CDR3 consists of 13 residues. With 2 bases removed from V and 6 bases from J, the gap between germline ends came to 7 bases. Looked up from germline, CDR1 is SGHVS and CDR2 is FQNEAQ. The CDR3 bases are TGTGCCAGCAGCTTATCGGGACCCGGGGAGCTGTTTTTT. The encoded protein is CASSLSGPGELFF.

The genes are TRBV5-1 and TRBJ2-1; 12 bases line up with TRBD2. This CDR3 is 15 amino acids long. V dropped 3 bases and J dropped 6; count of bases not matched to a gene: 4. The germline V gene encodes CDR1 SGHRS and CDR2 YFSETQ. The DNA of the CDR3 is TGCGCCAGCAGCTCGGGACTAGCGGGTGGCAATGAGCAGTTCTTC. Amino acids: CASSSGLAGGNEQFF. The full variable domain, rest sourced from reference TRBV5-1 and TRBJ2-1, is KAGVTQTPRYLIKTRGQQVTLSCSPISGHRSVSWYQQTPGQGLQFLFEYFSETQRNKGNFPGRFSGRQFSNSRSEMNVSTLELGDSALYLCASSSGLAGGNEQFFGPGTRLTVL.

This rearrangement joins TRBV10-1 to TRBJ2-1; 8 bases are shared with TRBD1. There are 15 residues in the CDR3. Per the germline V gene, CDR1 is WNHNN and CDR2 is SYGVQD (reference sequence). J lost 6 bases, V lost 3 bases, and 7 bases had no gene match. For the CDR3, the DNA is TGCGCCAGCAGTGAATCCCAGGGGGCAATCAATGAGCAGTTCTTC. Its protein is CASSESQGAINEQFF.

The chain joins TRBV5-1 to TRBJ2-7; tentatively, D is TRBD1 (6 bases). Germline values: CDR1 SGHRS, CDR2 YFSETQ. The CDR3 runs to 13 residues. The ends were cut back, 0 bases at V and 6 bases at J, with 10 bases in the middle. The CDR3 DNA follows: TGCGCCAGCAGCTTGGGCTCACAGGGCGAGCAGTACTTC. Translated, it gives CASSLGSQGEQYF.

This clone was detected only a few times. The chain recombines TRBV9 with TRBJ1-2; D remains ambiguous. From germline, CDR1 is SGDLS and CDR2 YYNGEE. V lost 4 bases to trimming and J lost 1 base, with 11 bases between them. The length of the CDR3 is 14 residues. The CDR3 DNA is TGTGCCAGCAGCCCCCGAGGCAGTAACTATGGCTACACCTTC. It translates to CASSPRGSNYGYTF.

The V gene is TRBV29-1, the J gene TRBJ2-7; 8 bases are a match to TRBD2. V trimming: 3 bases; J trimming: 2 bases; junction bases outside the gene matches: 9. CDR1 SQVTM and CDR2 ANQGSEA come from the germline V gene. The CDR3 length is 15 residues. The CDR3 DNA is TGCAGCGTTGAGGGGGGAAAGGGACTAGCCTACGAGCAGTACTTC. It is translated as CSVEGGKGLAYEQYF.

V usage is TRBV7-9 and J usage is TRBJ1-2, with D uncertain. V was shortened by 3 bases and J by 5 bases, with 16 bases between the two germline ends. CDR3 length: 15 amino acids. Per germline, CDR1 SEHNR and CDR2 FQNEAQ (reference sequence). The CDR3, as DNA: TGTGCCAGCAGCTTTACAACGGACGGAGCTTATGGCTACACCTTC. It specifies CASSFTTDGAYGYTF.

The V gene is TRBV6-5, the J gene TRBJ2-7; D unclear. The CDR3 length is 16 residues. The V end was cut by 0 bases, the J end by 0 bases, with 12 bases between. Germline-derived CDR1 and CDR2 are MNHEY and SVGAGI. CDR3 sequence (DNA): TGTGCCAGCAGTTACTCGAGGCAGGCTAGCTCCTACGAGCAGTACTTC. Amino acids: CASSYSRQASSYEQYF.